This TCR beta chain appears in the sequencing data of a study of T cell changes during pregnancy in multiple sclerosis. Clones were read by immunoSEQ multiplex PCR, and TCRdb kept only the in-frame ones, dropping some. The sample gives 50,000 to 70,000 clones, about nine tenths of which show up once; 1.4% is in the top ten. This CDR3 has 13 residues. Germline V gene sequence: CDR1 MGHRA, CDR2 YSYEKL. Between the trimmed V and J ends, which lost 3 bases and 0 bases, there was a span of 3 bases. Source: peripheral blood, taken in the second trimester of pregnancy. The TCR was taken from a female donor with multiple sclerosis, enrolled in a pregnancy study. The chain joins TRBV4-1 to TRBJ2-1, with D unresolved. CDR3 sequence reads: CASSQSSYNEQFF. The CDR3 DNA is TGCGCCAGCAGCCAGAGCTCCTACAATGAGCAGTTCTTC.